The clone carrying this TCR beta chain was seen more than once but under ten times. Every sample gave at least 5.5 micrograms of total RNA when it was extracted. Together with a sample-barcoded 5' primer, a J-beta primer mix was included in a second PCR lasting about 7 to 12 cycles. TCRdb itself ran the 5' RACE reads through MiXCR, one entry per CDR3 protein. The sample shows some 760,000 distinct CDR3 sequences, roughly 25% of them seen only once. This specimen comes from a study of blood T cells in healthy people across ages. The CDR3 runs to 12 residues. The germline V gene encodes CDR1 LNHDA and CDR2 SQIVND (reference sequence). The same data also went into a second study, on T cells of mothers and their children. That investigation notes: Similar effects of thymic selection on TCR recombination output were recorded in related and unrelated pairs.

The rearrangement joins TRBV19 to TRBJ2-5; TRBD1 might be the D (5 bases). The end of the DNA is better explained by TRBJ2-1, so the J call may be wrong. This TCR was sampled from a boy aged 10-17 years in good health. Material: blood. The CDR3 reads CASSIQGSEQFF. CDR3 in DNA: TGTGCCAGTAGTATACAGGGCAGTGAGCAGTTCTTC.